These 7 T cell receptor beta chains came from one sample sequenced in a study of T cell responses to AZD1222 COVID-19 vaccine. TCRdb's copy holds only in-frame clones and misses some; the assay was immunoSEQ multiplex PCR. The sample shows 95,000 to 150,000 clones, 80% to 90% of them seen only once. The sequences come from peripheral blood, collected on day 0 of AZD1222 vaccination. Receptor source: an adult in good health.

The gene calls are TRBV27 and TRBJ2-7; the D gene is possibly TRBD1 (6 bases). This CDR3 spans 20 amino acids. Between the trimmed V and J ends, which lost 3 bases and 9 bases, there was a span of 36 bases. Looked up from germline, CDR1 is MNHEY and CDR2 is SMNVEV (reference sequence). The CDR3 nucleotides are TGTGCCAGCAGTTTCTGGCCATCTTCGGACAGACCCCAGGTTCGCGAAACGCAGTACTTC. Translation gives CASSFWPSSDRPQVRETQYF.

The chain is built from TRBV3-1 (or the pseudogene TRBV3-2) and TRBJ1-2; D unresolved. CDR3 size: 15 residues. Trimming took off 0 bases at V and 6 bases at J, with 14 bases between the two ends. Germline loops: CDR1 LGHDT, CDR2 YNNKEL (reference sequence). This CDR3 is CASSQEVGLGDGYTF. The DNA of the CDR3 is TGTGCCAGCAGCCAAGAGGTAGGGCTCGGTGATGGCTACACCTTC.

This clone came up a few times. The V gene is TRBV3-1 (or the pseudogene TRBV3-2), the J gene TRBJ1-2; D is uncertain. The germline V gene encodes CDR1 LGHDT and CDR2 YNNKEL (reference sequence). CDR3 size: 12 residues. V gave up 3 bases and J gave up 1 base, with 3 bases separating them. As DNA, the CDR3 is TGTGCCAGCAGCCAGGTTAACTATGGCTACACCTTC. Residues: CASSQVNYGYTF.

This rearrangement joins TRBV11-3 to TRBJ2-1, with D unresolved. The CDR3 is made up of 19 amino acids. Germline V lookup: CDR1 SGHNT, CDR2 YENEEA. V shed 5 bases and J shed 10 bases, with 33 bases lying between them. DNA for the CDR3: TGTGCCAGCAGCGCGGAGAGTTCGCTCCACCTCCCTTTACAATGGGAGCAGTTCTTC. Translation: CASSAESSLHLPLQWEQFF.

The CDR3 DNA reads as TGTGCCAGCAGCTTACTGGAACCTCGTCAGCCCCAGCATTTT. Amino acid sequence: CASSLLEPRQPQHF. The chain uses TRBV7-2 and TRBJ1-5; D is undetermined. Trimming took 2 bases from V and 6 from J, leaving 11 bases between them. CDR1 and CDR2 from the germline V gene are SGHTA and FQGNSA. CDR3 length: 14 amino acids.

The chain combines TRBV16 with TRBJ1-6; D is ambiguous. Germline-derived CDR1 and CDR2 are KGHSY and FQNENV. This CDR3 comprises 12 residues. V lost 4 bases and J 7 bases, leaving 5 bases between the germline ends. CDR3 in DNA: TGTGCCAGCAGCCTTGAGAATTCACCCCTCCACTTT. It is translated as CASSLENSPLHF.

This chain uses TRBV3-1 (or the pseudogene TRBV3-2) with TRBJ1-1, with TRBD1 as a possible D gene (5 bases). CDR3 length equals 14 residues. Per germline, CDR1 LGHDT and CDR2 YNNKEL (reference sequence). The V and J ends lost 0 bases and 4 bases respectively, with 9 bases between them. Written as DNA, the CDR3 is TGTGCCAGCAGCCAAGAATGGGGCGGCACTGAAGCTTTCTTT. Its translation: CASSQEWGGTEAFF.